This TCR beta chain was sequenced for a study of blood T cell repertoires in COVID-19. Across the whole study: Researchers got acute and convalescent COVID-19 samples from the United States, Italy and Spain. T cells, B-cell-depleted T cells, or PBMCs supplied cDNA or gDNA.

The CDR3 totals 15 residues. The count of this clone is one. Participants, about 18 to 100 years old, spanned 25 or so US areas. Assay used: immunoSEQ multiplex PCR; TCRdb lists only in-frame clones, some missing. The sample yields some 410,000 clones, roughly 88% seen once. Sequencing was carried out using PBMCs or T cells enriched from blood (not recorded which). The V and J genes are TRBV21-1 and TRBJ2-3; no DNA check was done on the table's D call, TRBD2. TRBV21-1 is a pseudogene. The TCR originated in a woman aged 30 to 39 with acute COVID-19. The CDR3 bases are TGTGCCAGCAGCAAAATTACGGGGGAGACAGATACGCAGTATTTT. This encodes CASSKITGETDTQYF.